These 6 T cell receptor beta chains were sequenced from one sample in a study of shared clonotypes between healthy human individuals. The method was immunoSEQ multiplex PCR; TCRdb's version includes in-frame clones alone and lacks a portion of them. The table has about 1.1 million clones, approximately 80% seen once. Material for sequencing was memory CD4+ T cells from PBMCs. Subset given: CD45RA-negative fraction. All receptors come from a man younger than 35 in good health. Some clones in this sample may be carry-over from other donors' samples.

V and J are TRBV7-9 and TRBJ2-3; tentatively, D is TRBD2 (5 bases). Germline V gene sequence: CDR1 SEHNR, CDR2 FQNEAQ (reference sequence). The V gene lost 1 base and the J gene lost 8 bases, with 10 bases spanning the gap. This CDR3 is 13 amino acids long. CDR3 DNA sequence: TGTGCCAGCAGCTTAGGGGAGCCGGGTACGCAGTATTTT. Translating it yields CASSLGEPGTQYF.

The gene calls are TRBV18 and TRBJ1-1; 9 positions match TRBD1. V was pared by 5 bases and J by 4 bases, with 8 bases of the junction left unmatched. The length of the CDR3 is 15 residues. CDR1 is KGHSH and CDR2 is LQKENI in the germline V gene. CDR3 nucleotide sequence: TGTGCCAGCTCAATTACAGGGGGCGCGCGCACTGAAGCTTTCTTT. It specifies CASSITGGARTEAFF.

This sequence joins TRBV29-1 and TRBJ2-1, with a weak D call TRBD2 (7 bases). CDR1 is SQVTM, CDR2 ANQGSEA, per germline. The CDR3 loop spans 15 amino acids. V lost 4 bases to trimming and J lost 1 base, with 14 bases between them. Here the CDR3 reads CSVAGGRPSYNEQFF. CDR3 bases: TGCAGCGTTGCGGGGGGCAGGCCTTCCTACAATGAGCAGTTCTTC.

The chain combines TRBV28 with TRBJ1-2; TRBD1 agrees at 9 bases. V trimming: 4 bases; J trimming: 0 bases; junction bases outside the gene matches: 6. The CDR3 extends over 16 amino acids. CDR1 is MDHEN and CDR2 is SYDVKM in the germline V gene. The CDR3 region has the DNA TGTGCCAGCAGTTCGGGACAGGGCCTAACTAACTATGGCTACACCTTC. Residues: CASSSGQGLTNYGYTF.

The chain recombines TRBV27 with TRBJ2-5; either TRBD1 or TRBD2 may fit D (6 bases each). V was clipped by 6 bases and J by 2 bases, with 16 bases between them. Germline values: CDR1 MNHEY, CDR2 SMNVEV (reference sequence). The CDR3 loop spans 15 amino acids. The CDR3 DNA follows: TGTGCCAGCAGCAGTTGGGGGGCCCAACAAGAGACCCAGTACTTC. This encodes CASSSWGAQQETQYF.

The chain has TRBV7-2 and TRBJ2-5; 12 nucleotides align to TRBD2. This CDR3 is built from 14 residues. Per germline, CDR1 SGHTA and CDR2 FQGNSA. With 4 bases clipped from V and 4 bases from J, the junction kept 1 base outside the gene matches. The CDR3 bases are TGTGCCAGCAGCTCTAGCGGGAGGGCAGAGACCCAGTACTTC. Translated, it gives CASSSSGRAETQYF.